The 7 T cell receptor beta chains below all came from one sample that was sequenced in a study of blood T cell repertoires in COVID-19. Produced via immunoSEQ multiplex PCR; TCRdb's table is partial and in-frame only. This sample has some 490,000 clones, with around 85% found just once. The sequenced sample was PBMCs or T cells enriched from blood (not recorded which). The receptors come from a woman aged 55-69 years who had recovered from COVID-19.

This clone appeared once. This chain joins TRBV2 and TRBJ1-3; TRBD1 matches 8 bases. The CDR3 is made up of 14 amino acids. The V and J ends lost 4 bases and 3 bases, in that order; junction bases with no gene match: 2. CDR1 and CDR2 (germline): SNHLY, FYNNEI. CDR3 nucleotide sequence: TGTGCCAGCAGTGGGACAGGGAATGGAAACACCATATATTTT. Residues: CASSGTGNGNTIYF.

This chain links TRBV12-5 with TRBJ2-3, with 8 bases identical to TRBD1. Germline V CDR1 and CDR2: LGHNT, FRNRAP. J was trimmed by 2 bases and V by 0 bases; bases with no gene match: 7. The length of the CDR3 is 17 residues. In nucleotides, the CDR3 is TGTGCTAGTGGTTTGGTAACGACAGGGGCCTACACAGATACGCAGTATTTT. Protein product: CASGLVTTGAYTDTQYF.

The chain recombines TRBV5-8 with TRBJ1-1, with a tentative D call TRBD1 (5 bases). This CDR3 is built from 12 residues. Germline CDR1 and CDR2: SGHTS and YDEGEE. V gave up 0 bases and J gave up 9 bases, with 9 bases separating them. CDR3 in DNA: TGTGCCAGCAGCTTGGCGGCAGGGAAAGCTTTCTTT. Translating it yields CASSLAAGKAFF.

The rearrangement links TRBV3-1 (or the pseudogene TRBV3-2) to TRBJ1-1, with D possibly TRBD1 on 5 matching bases. CDR1 is LGHDT and CDR2 is YNNKEL in the germline V gene (reference sequence). The CDR3 runs 15 residues. V shed 1 base and J shed 0 bases, with 9 bases lying between them. DNA of the CDR3: TGTGCCAGCAGCCAAGTGGGGGGTATGAACACTGAAGCTTTCTTT. Amino acid sequence: CASSQVGGMNTEAFF.

The chain uses TRBV9 and TRBJ1-2; tentatively, D is TRBD1 (5 bases). Germline V gene data show CDR1 as SGDLS and CDR2 as YYNGEE. Trimming stripped 2 bases from V and 2 bases from J, with 13 bases between. The CDR3 is 15 amino acids. CDR3 sequence: CASSVNLQENYGYTF. The CDR3 DNA reads as TGTGCCAGCAGCGTCAACTTACAGGAGAACTATGGCTACACCTTC.

CDR3 in DNA: TGCGCCAGCAGCCAGGACAGGGGGCAAGGTTCACCCCTCCACTTT. Residues: CASSQDRGQGSPLHF. The V gene is TRBV5-1, the J gene TRBJ1-6; 11 bases are a match to TRBD1. Germline CDR1 and CDR2: SGHRS and YFSETQ. V shed 4 bases and J 9 bases; nucleotides not matched to a gene: 6. CDR3 size: 15 residues.

This clone was observed once. V and J are TRBV19 and TRBJ2-2; perhaps TRBD2 as D (6 bases). The V gene's germline CDR1 is LNHDA and CDR2 SQIVND (reference sequence). The CDR3 is 16 amino acids. Trimming shortened V by 4 bases and J by 4 bases, and 16 bases separated the two germline ends. The CDR3 DNA sequence: TGTGCCAGTAGTAGGGGGAGGAAACCTTCCACCGGGGAGCTGTTTTTT. It translates to CASSRGRKPSTGELFF.